The 14 T cell receptor beta chains given below trace back to one sample, sequenced in a study of patients and donors after allogeneic stem cell transplantation. TCRdb redid the calling of the RT-PCR reads with MiXCR, one entry per CDR3 protein. This sample yields about 160,000 distinct CDR3 sequences, of which about 24% are seen a single time; 25% to 30% belongs to the top ten. The sequencing input was blood, either unsorted or a sorted T cell fraction (not recorded which). These receptors all come from a human donor who was either an allogeneic HSCT recipient or a stem cell or donor lymphocyte infusion donor (not recorded which). It is not recorded whose cells these are; they may come from a transplant donor.

The chain has TRBV7-9 and TRBJ1-5; a possible D gene is TRBD1 (5 bases). The V and J ends lost 1 base and 6 bases respectively, with 13 bases between them. CDR3 length: 15 amino acids. Per germline, CDR1 SEHNR and CDR2 FQNEAQ (reference sequence). The CDR3 DNA reads TGTGCCAGCAGCTTAGGGGTAGGGGCCTTTCAGCCCCAGCATTTT. Protein: CASSLGVGAFQPQHF. Supplemented by reference TRBV7-9 and TRBJ1-5, the full variable domain reads DTGVSQNPRHKITKRGQNVTFRCDPISEHNRLYWYRQTLGQGPEFLTYFQNEAQLEKSRLLSDRFSAERPKGSFSTLEIQRTEQGDSAMYLCASSLGVGAFQPQHFGDGTRLSIL.

This clonotype was seen repeatedly, ten times or more. V usage is TRBV9 and J usage is TRBJ1-5; 8 nucleotides agree with TRBD1. The CDR3 is made up of 16 amino acids. CDR1 SGDLS and CDR2 YYNGEE come from the germline V gene. V lost 0 bases and J lost 1; bases outside the gene matches: 3. This chain's CDR3 is CASSVVRTGSNQPQHF. CDR3 DNA: TGTGCCAGCAGCGTAGTAAGGACAGGGAGCAATCAGCCCCAGCATTTT.

The chain carries TRBV10-3 and TRBJ2-5; the match to TRBD1 covers 9 bases. CDR3 length: 14 amino acids. The germline CDR1 and CDR2 sequences are ENHRY and SYGVKD. With 6 bases clipped from V and 5 bases from J, the junction kept 7 bases outside the gene matches. The CDR3 is CAISLQGARETQYF. The CDR3 DNA is TGTGCCATCAGCTTACAGGGGGCGCGGGAGACCCAGTACTTC.

The sample holds a few counts of this clonotype. This chain links TRBV5-1 with TRBJ1-1; the D is unclear. Germline CDR1 reads SGHRS; CDR2 reads YFSETQ. The V end lost 4 bases, the J end lost 3 bases, and 13 bases lay between the germline ends. The CDR3 is made up of 14 amino acids. CDR3 bases: TGCGCCAGCAGCCCGCGCGGGGTGGACACTGAAGCTTTCTTT. Its translation is CASSPRGVDTEAFF.

The table lists this clonotype with a few counts. The V gene is TRBV20-1, the J gene TRBJ2-5, with D maybe TRBD2 (6 bases). The CDR3 is made up of 17 amino acids. The V and J ends lost 0 bases and 2 bases respectively, with 19 bases between them. Germline CDR1 reads DFQATT; CDR2 reads SNEGSKA (reference sequence). The CDR3 loop reads CSAREDVLGRGQETQYF. The CDR3 coding sequence is TGCAGTGCTAGAGAGGATGTTTTGGGGCGGGGTCAAGAGACCCAGTACTTC.

The chain carries TRBV6-5 and TRBJ2-7; the D is unclear. The germline gives CDR1 MNHEY, CDR2 SVGAGI. The CDR3 consists of 13 residues. With 6 bases removed from V and 0 bases from J, the gap between germline ends came to 9 bases. CDR3 sequence: CASRGRNSYEQYF. The CDR3 DNA reads as TGTGCCAGCAGGGGCAGAAACTCCTACGAGCAGTACTTC.

This clonotype was picked up a small number of times. This chain connects TRBV7-3 to TRBJ2-2, with D unresolved. The V end lost 2 bases, the J end lost 1 base, and 8 bases lay between the germline ends. Germline CDR1 reads SGHTA; CDR2 reads FQGTGA. The CDR3 consists of 15 residues. Written as DNA, the CDR3 is TGTGCCAGCAGCTTATTAAGACAGAACACCGGGGAGCTGTTTTTT. Amino acid sequence: CASSLLRQNTGELFF.

The genes are TRBV12-3 or TRBV12-4 and TRBJ2-1; a weak D match, TRBD2 (7 bases). The CDR3 extends over 18 amino acids. The V and J ends lost 6 bases and 5 bases respectively, with 26 bases between them. In DNA, the CDR3 is TGTGCCAGCAGGCGACTAGCATGGGGGGCAAACTCGAACAATGAGCAGTTCTTC. As protein: CASRRLAWGANSNNEQFF.

This clonotype has more than one count but fewer than ten. The chain combines TRBV6-1 with TRBJ2-1; unclear D gene. The CDR3 totals 11 residues. Looked up from germline, CDR1 is MNHNS and CDR2 is SASEGT. The germline V and J ends were trimmed by 7 bases and 4 bases, with 5 bases remaining between them. The CDR3 sequence: CASTEYNEQFF. CDR3 DNA sequence: TGTGCCAGCACCGAATACAATGAGCAGTTCTTC.

The chain has TRBV5-1 and TRBJ2-3; 9 bases line up with TRBD1. The V segment lost 7 bases and the J segment 6 bases; nucleotides outside the gene matches: 15. The CDR3 contains 16 residues. CDR1 SGHRS and CDR2 YFSETQ come from the germline V gene. In DNA form, the CDR3 reads TGCGCCAGCCAGATATTGCCTGCGGGACAGGGCGATACGCAGTATTTT. Protein product: CASQILPAGQGDTQYF.

This clonotype occurred a few times. V gene TRBV29-1 combines with J gene TRBJ2-3; tentatively, D is TRBD1 (5 bases). This CDR3 comprises 13 residues. Trimming removed 4 bases from V and 0 bases from J, with 8 bases in between. The germline CDR1 and CDR2 sequences are SQVTM and ANQGSEA. The CDR3 nucleotides read TGCAGCGTTGTAACAGGTAGCACAGATACGCAGTATTTT. Translating it yields CSVVTGSTDTQYF.

This clonotype was seen only a few times. The rearrangement links TRBV30 to TRBJ2-3, with 7 bases matching TRBD2. Germline V CDR1 and CDR2: GTSNPN, SVGIG (reference sequence). Trimming took 1 base from V and 0 from J; bases not matched to a gene: 7. The CDR3 contains 16 residues. The CDR3 loop reads CAWSGALAESTDTQYF. CDR3 bases: TGTGCCTGGAGTGGTGCGCTAGCGGAAAGCACAGATACGCAGTATTTT.

The chain links TRBV11-1 to TRBJ2-1; 7 bases are shared with TRBD1. The V gene's germline CDR1 is SGHAT and CDR2 FQDESV (reference sequence). The V and J ends lost 5 bases and 6 bases, in that order; junction bases with no gene match: 13. This CDR3 region has 16 residues. The CDR3 bases are TGTGCCAGCAGCGTGCTCCGGGACAGAGGGGCCAATGAGCAGTTCTTC. Translation: CASSVLRDRGANEQFF. Variable domain in full (rest from reference TRBV11-1 and TRBJ2-1): EAEVAQSPRYKITEKSQAVAFWCDPISGHATLYWYRQILGQGPELLVQFQDESVVDDSQLPKDRFSAERLKGVDSTLKIQPAELGDSAMYLCASSVLRDRGANEQFFGPGTRLTVL.

This sequence joins TRBV10-3 and TRBJ2-3, with 7 bases matching TRBD2. The CDR3 has 12 residues. CDR1 and CDR2 from the germline V gene are ENHRY and SYGVKD. Germline trimming cut 10 bases from V and 6 bases from J; bases unmatched to any gene: 7. In DNA form, the CDR3 reads TGTGCCACAACGGGGGGTGAGGATACGCAGTATTTT. As protein: CATTGGEDTQYF.